This T cell receptor (beta chain) emerged from a study of shared clonotypes between healthy human individuals. Across the whole study: Each donor had three CD4 naive, three CD4 memory, two CD8 naive and one CD8 memory plate. General observations from the study: Naive subsets generally had larger estimated richness than memory subsets.

Running of the assay took place at deep level. Clones were sequenced by immunoSEQ multiplex PCR, and TCRdb holds only the in-frame ones, with some missing. The sample contains nearly 2 million clones, about 95% of which appear only once. CD45RO-negative CD8 cells positively selected for CCR7 made up the naive population, which excluded terminally differentiated effector memory CD45RA+ cells. Each sample came from a Caucasian adult donor living in Nashville, Tennessee. Worth noting for this clone: The antigen remains unidentified.

Germline values: CDR1 MNHNS, CDR2 SASEGT. There are 16 residues in the CDR3. The J segment lost 7 bases and the V segment lost 2 bases, leaving 13 bases of the junction unmatched. This TCR derives from a young man in good health. Sample: naive CD8+ T cells sorted from blood. V is TRBV6-1 and J is TRBJ2-5, with TRBD2 matching over 7 bases. As DNA, the CDR3 is TGTGCCAGCAGTGAAATCCTGGGGGGGGAATACGGGACCCAGTACTTC. This encodes CASSEILGGEYGTQYF.